Shown below are 31 T cell receptor beta chains from a single sample sequenced in a study of blood T cells in healthy people across ages. Sample-barcoded 5' priming and a J-beta primer mix drove a second PCR of roughly 6 to 12 cycles. In TCRdb, the 5' RACE reads were re-called with MiXCR into one record per CDR3 protein. The sample carries 1.5 million to 2 million distinct CDR3 sequences, about 30% recorded once. The source material was blood. These receptors were collected from a woman in her twenties or thirties in good health.

The chain couples TRBV5-1 to TRBJ2-1, with D uncertain. Trimming took 3 bases from V and 4 from J, leaving 11 bases between them. CDR1 is SGHRS and CDR2 is YFSETQ in the germline V gene. CDR3 size: 14 residues. This chain's CDR3 is CASSWAGLYNEQFF. The CDR3 DNA reads TGCGCCAGCAGCTGGGCTGGGTTATACAATGAGCAGTTCTTC.

This chain connects TRBV24-1 to TRBJ2-5; 7 nucleotides align to TRBD1. Losses at the gene ends were 4 bases for V and 11 bases for J; bases not matched to a gene: 15. The CDR3 sequence is 15 residues long. Germline V gene sequence: CDR1 KGHDR, CDR2 SFDVKD. The CDR3 DNA reads TGTGCCACCAGTGAGAAAGGGACAGTCTACAATGAGCAGTACTTC. It yields the protein CATSEKGTVYNEQYF.

In its sample, this clonotype was seen a few times. The V and J genes are TRBV4-3 and TRBJ2-3, with D tentatively TRBD1 (5 bases). The CDR3 loop spans 13 amino acids. Germline V CDR1 and CDR2: LGHNA, YSLEER. Trimming shortened V by 3 bases and J by 6 bases, and 10 bases separated the two germline ends. The chain's CDR3 is CASSHPKGDTQYF. CDR3 DNA: TGCGCCAGCAGCCATCCTAAGGGGGATACGCAGTATTTT.

This clonotype was observed a handful of times. This chain links TRBV6-5 with TRBJ2-3, with D unclear. The V and J ends lost 6 bases and 1 base respectively, with 8 bases between them. Germline V gene data show CDR1 as MNHEY and CDR2 as SVGAGI. This CDR3 is built from 13 residues. In DNA form, the CDR3 reads TGTGCCAGCAGGAAGTCCCGCACAGATACGCAGTATTTT. The encoded protein is CASRKSRTDTQYF.

The rearrangement uses TRBV20-1 and TRBJ2-4; D possibly corresponds to TRBD2 (5 bases). V was clipped by 0 bases and J by 13 bases, with 19 bases between them. Germline CDR1 and CDR2: DFQATT and SNEGSKA (reference sequence). There are 14 residues in the CDR3. The CDR3 DNA reads TGCAGTGCTAGAGATCCGTCACTAGATTCTGAGCAGTACTTC. It specifies CSARDPSLDSEQYF.

In this sample, this clonotype turned up a few times. J is TRBJ2-7 and V is TRBV7-2, with D possibly matching TRBD2 (5 bases). Germline V gene data show CDR1 as SGHTA and CDR2 as FQGNSA. The CDR3 runs 13 residues. Deletions cut 5 bases from V and 6 bases from J, with 14 bases between. CDR3 DNA: TGTGCCAGCAGCATGGACGGGATAGGCGAGCAGTACTTC. Its protein product is CASSMDGIGEQYF.

This clonotype appeared a few times. The chain recombines TRBV5-1 with TRBJ1-6, with TRBD1 as a possible D gene (5 bases). There are 15 residues in the CDR3. The V gene lost 0 bases and the J gene lost 9 bases, with 13 bases spanning the gap. Germline V gene data show CDR1 as SGHRS and CDR2 as YFSETQ. The CDR3 nucleotides read TGCGCCAGCAGCTTGGGGCAGGGAGTCGGTTCACCCCTCCACTTT. Protein sequence: CASSLGQGVGSPLHF.

This clonotype occurred a few times. The chain joins TRBV3-1 to TRBJ1-1; TRBD1 matches at 12 bases. Looked up from germline, CDR1 is LGHDT and CDR2 is YNNKEL (reference sequence). This CDR3 is 15 amino acids long. V lost 3 bases to trimming and J lost 7 bases; unmatched junction nucleotides: 6. CDR3 in amino acids: CASSHPGQGADEAFF. The DNA of the CDR3 is TGTGCCAGCAGCCACCCGGGACAGGGGGCAGATGAAGCTTTCTTT.

In this sample, this clonotype turned up a few times. CDR3 sequence reads: CATSTDGTSGPYNEQFF. The CDR3 DNA reads as TGTGCCACCAGCACCGACGGGACTAGCGGTCCCTACAATGAGCAGTTCTTC. This chain links TRBV15 with TRBJ2-1; the match to TRBD2 covers 11 bases. Looked up from germline, CDR1 is LNHNV and CDR2 is YYDKDF (reference sequence). CDR3 size: 17 residues. After removal of 4 bases from V and 2 bases from J, the junction contained 7 bases not matched to a gene. The full variable domain, rest sourced from reference TRBV15 and TRBJ2-1, is DAMVIQNPRYQVTQFGKPVTLSCSQTLNHNVMYWYQQKSSQAPKLLFHYYDKDFNNEADTPDNFQSRRPNTSFCFLDIRSPGLGDTAMYLCATSTDGTSGPYNEQFFGPGTRLTVL.

The chain couples TRBV15 to TRBJ1-5; D is uncertain. Trimming removed 0 bases from V and 7 bases from J, with 10 bases in between. The germline V gene has CDR1 LNHNV and CDR2 YYDKDF (reference sequence). This CDR3 is built from 14 residues. CDR3 protein: CATSRDGQGQPQHF. CDR3 DNA sequence: TGTGCCACCAGCAGAGATGGTCAAGGGCAGCCCCAGCATTTT.

This clonotype was seen a handful of times. The chain couples TRBV5-1 to TRBJ1-1; no firm D call. Germline V gene data show CDR1 as SGHRS and CDR2 as YFSETQ. Trimming pared 4 bases from V and 5 bases from J, leaving 12 bases between. The CDR3 totals 13 residues. The CDR3 sequence: CASSRQIATEAFF. The CDR3 coding sequence is TGCGCCAGCAGCCGACAAATAGCGACTGAAGCTTTCTTT.

In its sample, this clonotype was seen a few times. The genes are TRBV10-1 and TRBJ2-1, with TRBD2 matching 14 bases. V lost 4 bases to trimming and J lost 9 bases; unmatched junction nucleotides: 2. The CDR3 loop spans 14 amino acids. Germline V lookup: CDR1 WNHNN, CDR2 SYGVQD (reference sequence). CDR3 in amino acids: CASSGLAGGGEQFF. CDR3 DNA: TGCGCCAGCAGTGGACTAGCGGGAGGGGGTGAGCAGTTCTTC.

For the CDR3, the DNA is TGCGCCAGCAGCCAAGTGTCGGCAGGGGCTGCCGGGGCCAACGTCCTGACTTTC. Translating it yields CASSQVSAGAAGANVLTF. The gene calls are TRBV4-1 and TRBJ2-6, with D possibly TRBD1 on 6 matching bases. The CDR3 has 18 residues. Germline CDR1 MGHRA, CDR2 YSYEKL. V lost 1 base and J lost 4, with 17 bases in between.

Points on this clonotype: At one of its ends the junction is not consistent with the germline gene, which may arise from a read error. The chain employs TRBV7-9 and TRBJ2-7; D is possibly TRBD1 (5 bases). The J call may be faulty, since TRBJ2-5 better matches the DNA end. The V gene's germline CDR1 is SEHNR and CDR2 FQNEAQ (reference sequence). There are 13 residues in the CDR3. The CDR3 reads CASGLQGRETQYF. The CDR3 bases are TGTGCCAGCGGCTTGCAGGGCCGGGAGACCCAGTACTTC.

The chain is built from TRBV9 and TRBJ1-2; no definite D call. Trimming shortened V by 0 bases and J by 8 bases, and 11 bases separated the two germline ends. Germline CDR1 and CDR2: SGDLS and YYNGEE. The CDR3 sequence is 13 residues long. CDR3 nucleotides: TGTGCCAGCAGCGTAGAAACCGGGGTCGGCTACACCTTC. This translates into CASSVETGVGYTF.

The sample holds many counts of this clonotype. V gene TRBV7-9 combines with J gene TRBJ2-7; D perhaps matches TRBD2 (5 bases). Trimming pared 5 bases from V and 1 base from J, leaving 9 bases between. Germline V gene lookup returns CDR1 SEHNR and CDR2 FQNEAQ (reference sequence). The CDR3 has 13 amino acids. CDR3 region: CASSIWESYEQYF. CDR3 DNA: TGTGCCAGCAGCATATGGGAGTCCTACGAGCAGTACTTC.

This clonotype has more than one count but fewer than ten. The chain joins TRBV7-9 to TRBJ2-5; D possibly corresponds to TRBD2 (5 bases). CDR1 is SEHNR and CDR2 is FQNEAQ in the germline V gene (reference sequence). Trimming left V 5 bases short and J 4 bases short, with 14 bases between. The CDR3 contains 14 residues. The CDR3 is CASSLTSEVETQYF. CDR3 coding DNA: TGTGCCAGCAGCCTAACTAGTGAAGTAGAGACCCAGTACTTC.

The sample holds many counts of this clonotype. The chain carries TRBV2 and TRBJ2-1; 8 bases map to TRBD1. V was pared by 8 bases and J by 0 bases, with 21 bases of the junction left unmatched. CDR3 size: 20 residues. Per germline, CDR1 SNHLY and CDR2 FYNNEI. The CDR3 DNA reads TGTGCCAGCCTTCCTTTTCTAATGGCTATACAGGGGGACTCCTACAATGAGCAGTTCTTC. It yields the protein CASLPFLMAIQGDSYNEQFF. The full variable domain, in which reference TRBV2 and TRBJ2-1 provide the parts outside the CDR3, is EPEVTQTPSHQVTQMGQEVILRCVPISNHLYFYWYRQILGQKVEFLVSFYNNEISEKSEIFDDQFSVERPDGSNFTLKIRSTKLEDSAMYFCASLPFLMAIQGDSYNEQFFGPGTRLTVL.

This clonotype has just a few counts. The rearrangement links TRBV12-3 or TRBV12-4 to TRBJ2-5; either TRBD1 or TRBD2 may fit D (5 bases each). Trimming left V 6 bases short and J 9 bases short, with 14 bases between. The length of the CDR3 is 12 residues. CDR3 bases: TGTGCCAGCAGCAGGGACGTCCCCCCCCAGTACTTC. Protein product: CASSRDVPPQYF.

The genes are TRBV7-2 and TRBJ2-5; 13 nucleotides align to TRBD2. CDR1 is SGHTA, CDR2 FQGNSA, per germline. The CDR3 runs 16 residues. Trimming at V came to 5 bases and at J to 2 bases, leaving 5 bases not matched to a gene. CDR3 region: CASSKGLAGAQETQYF. Here the CDR3 DNA reads TGTGCCAGCAGCAAAGGACTAGCGGGAGCTCAAGAGACCCAGTACTTC. Supplemented by reference TRBV7-2 and TRBJ2-5, the full variable domain reads GAGVSQSPSNKVTEKGKDVELRCDPISGHTALYWYRQSLGQGLEFLIYFQGNSAPDKSGLPSDRFSAERTGGSVSTLTIQRTQQEDSAVYLCASSKGLAGAQETQYFGPGTRLLVL.

The genes are TRBV27 and TRBJ2-1, with 7 bases fitting TRBD2. The CDR3 has 16 amino acids. V trimming: 5 bases; J trimming: 0 bases; junction bases outside the gene matches: 7. CDR1 is MNHEY, CDR2 SMNVEV, per germline (reference sequence). The CDR3 DNA follows: TGTGCCAGCAGTACCTGGGAGGGAGCCTCCTACAATGAGCAGTTCTTC. Its translation: CASSTWEGASYNEQFF.

This clonotype has at least ten counts. The CDR3 DNA reads as TGCAGTGCTAGAGAACCGGGGGCCGGACAGCCCCAGCATTTT. Translated: CSAREPGAGQPQHF. The V call is TRBV20-1, the J call TRBJ1-5; tentatively, D is TRBD1 (6 bases). The V gene's germline CDR1 is DFQATT and CDR2 SNEGSKA (reference sequence). V dropped 0 bases and J dropped 7 bases, with 13 bases sitting between them. The CDR3 runs 14 residues.

The chain combines TRBV2 with TRBJ2-1; D might be TRBD2 (6 bases). The V and J ends lost 6 bases and 4 bases respectively, with 16 bases between them. There are 15 residues in the CDR3. The germline gives CDR1 SNHLY, CDR2 FYNNEI. The chain's CDR3 is CASRTRRGGYNEQFF. The CDR3 nucleotides read TGTGCCAGCAGGACGAGGCGGGGCGGGTACAATGAGCAGTTCTTC.

In regard to this clonotype: Given a much more abundant clone one base away, this may be a read error. The gene calls are TRBV7-2 and TRBJ2-7; TRBD1 matches 9 bases. Matching the DNA end better, TRBJ2-4 makes the J call doubtful. CDR1 is SGHTA, CDR2 FQGNSA, per germline. This CDR3 has 16 amino acids. CDR3 sequence reads: CASSRRPGQGSGIQYF. The CDR3 DNA reads as TGTGCCAGCAGCAGAAGACCGGGACAGGGATCAGGCATTCAGTACTTC.

With respect to this clonotype: A much bigger clone sits one base away, suggesting this may be a read error. V is TRBV6-6 and J is TRBJ2-1; D perhaps matches TRBD2 (5 bases). The CDR3 is made up of 15 amino acids. The V gene's germline CDR1 is MNHNY and CDR2 SVGAGI (reference sequence). The CDR3 DNA reads as TGTGCCAGCAGTCCCCGGGTTGAGGGTAACGATGAGCAGTGCTTC. Amino acid sequence: CASSPRVEGNDEQCF.

The chain uses TRBV4-1 and TRBJ2-4, with D tentatively TRBD1 (7 bases). TRBJ2-7 explains the end of the DNA better; the J call may be wrong. The CDR3 is 14 residues long. Per the germline V gene, CDR1 is MGHRA and CDR2 is YSYEKL. The CDR3 nucleotides are TGCGCCAGCAGCCCGCGGGACAGTTTTGGCGAGCAGTACTTC. Protein: CASSPRDSFGEQYF.

To note about this clonotype: A junction end diverges from the germline sequence, so it may reflect a read error. The chain carries TRBV7-9 and TRBJ1-2; D is uncertain. The length of the CDR3 is 14 residues. The germline CDR1 and CDR2 sequences are SEHNR and FQNEAQ (reference sequence). The CDR3 here is CASNLEQINYGYTF. CDR3 DNA: TGTGCCAGCAACTTAGAACAGATTAACTATGGCTACACCTTC. Supplemented by reference TRBV7-9 and TRBJ1-2, the full variable domain reads DTGVSQNPRHKITKRGQNVTFRCDPISEHNRLYWYRQTLGQGPEFLTYFQNEAQLEKSRLLSDRFSAERPKGSFSTLEIQRTEQGDSAMYLCASNLEQINYGYTFGSGTRLTVV.

The chain uses TRBV29-1 and TRBJ1-1, with D uncertain. Germline CDR1 is SQVTM and CDR2 is ANQGSEA. The length of the CDR3 is 12 residues. V dropped 7 bases and J dropped 1 base, with 10 bases sitting between them. The CDR3 reads CSGHWGNTEAFF. As DNA, the CDR3 is TGCAGCGGGCATTGGGGGAACACTGAAGCTTTCTTT. The complete variable domain, with remaining parts taken from reference TRBV29-1 and TRBJ1-1, reads SAVISQKPSRDICQRGTSLTIQCQVDSQVTMMFWYRQQPGQSLTLIATANQGSEATYESGFVIDKFPISRPNLTFSTLTVSNMSPEDSSIYLCSGHWGNTEAFFGQGTRLTVV.

The V gene is TRBV29-1, the J gene TRBJ2-1; D is undetermined. The J call may be faulty, since TRBJ2-7 better matches the DNA end. The CDR3 runs 13 residues. CDR1 SQVTM and CDR2 ANQGSEA come from the germline V gene. CDR3 protein: CSVEATYGDEQYF. DNA for the CDR3: TGCAGCGTTGAAGCAACCTATGGGGATGAGCAGTACTTC.

The table lists this clonotype with a few counts. This sequence joins TRBV4-1 and TRBJ1-2; D is unresolved. The V gene's germline CDR1 is MGHRA and CDR2 YSYEKL. This CDR3 has 15 amino acids. V was trimmed by 0 bases and J by 5 bases, leaving 13 bases between them. CDR3 nucleotides: TGCGCCAGCAGCCAAGACCTCCCGAAACCTTATGGCTACACCTTC. Translating gives CASSQDLPKPYGYTF.

This clonotype was seen many times. J is TRBJ1-2 and V is TRBV15; D is unresolved. Germline lookup yields CDR1 LNHNV and CDR2 YYDKDF (reference sequence). This CDR3 region has 14 residues. V shed 0 bases and J shed 7 bases, with 12 bases lying between them. The CDR3 loop is CATSRDGRAFGYTF. The CDR3 DNA reads TGTGCCACCAGCAGAGACGGGAGAGCATTTGGCTACACCTTC. The full variable domain, rest sourced from reference TRBV15 and TRBJ1-2, is DAMVIQNPRYQVTQFGKPVTLSCSQTLNHNVMYWYQQKSSQAPKLLFHYYDKDFNNEADTPDNFQSRRPNTSFCFLDIRSPGLGDTAMYLCATSRDGRAFGYTFGSGTRLTVV.